The 13 T cell receptor beta chains below were found in one sample sequenced in a study of radiation and T cells in renal cell carcinoma. Profiled with immunoSEQ multiplex PCR; TCRdb holds only in-frame clones, not every one. The table lists about 130,000 clones, 65% to 85% of them singletons. Time point in this sample: blood 2 weeks post-SBRT. The sample's treatment: 15 Gy SBRT to primary tumor, nephrectomy 4 weeks later. The source material was blood, sampled from a patient whose treatment included radiotherapy and nephrectomy. The receptors come from a man aged 50-60 years with renal cell carcinoma.

J is TRBJ2-7 and V is TRBV19; a possible D gene is TRBD1 (7 bases). The CDR3 runs 15 residues. Germline V gives CDR1 LNHDA, CDR2 SQIVND (reference sequence). V was cut by 5 bases and J by 6 bases, with 20 bases left in between. CDR3 region: CASSDGRETGAEQYF. The DNA of the CDR3 is TGTGCCAGTAGTGACGGGCGGGAAACAGGGGCCGAGCAGTACTTC.

The chain carries TRBV11-2 and TRBJ2-7, with D maybe TRBD1 (6 bases). The CDR3 is 14 residues long. The V and J ends lost 1 base and 3 bases respectively, with 10 bases between them. CDR1 and CDR2 (germline): SGHAT, FQNNGV. The CDR3 is CASSLGRGHYEQYF. DNA of the CDR3: TGTGCCAGCAGCTTAGGCAGGGGCCACTACGAGCAGTACTTC. The variable domain in full, with the rest retrieved from reference TRBV11-2 and TRBJ2-7, is EAGVAQSPRYKIIEKRQSVAFWCNPISGHATLYWYQQILGQGPKLLIQFQNNGVVDDSQLPKDRFSAERLKGVDSTLKIQPAKLEDSAVYLCASSLGRGHYEQYFGPGTRLTVT.

The chain recombines TRBV7-2 with TRBJ2-4; possibly TRBD1 or TRBD2 for D (5 bases each). Germline V CDR1 and CDR2: SGHTA, FQGNSA. The V end was cut by 5 bases, the J end by 9 bases, with 14 bases between. The CDR3 spans 13 residues. The CDR3 loop reads CASSPWRGAIQYF. The CDR3 DNA reads TGTGCCAGCAGCCCCTGGAGAGGGGCCATTCAGTACTTC.

This chain joins TRBV5-1 and TRBJ2-3; TRBD2 agrees at 7 bases. The CDR3 runs to 16 residues. V shed 0 bases and J 5 bases; nucleotides not matched to a gene: 9. Germline V gene data show CDR1 as SGHRS and CDR2 as YFSETQ. The CDR3 DNA reads as TGCGCCAGCAGCTTGGGGGGGGGTTTACCCCAAGATACGCAGTATTTT. This encodes CASSLGGGLPQDTQYF.

In this sample, this clone turned up once. The chain combines TRBV6-1 with TRBJ2-7; TRBD1 aligns across 7 bases. The CDR3 contains 14 residues. From germline, CDR1 is MNHNS and CDR2 SASEGT. The J segment lost 0 bases and the V segment lost 1 base, leaving 0 bases of the junction unmatched. The CDR3 bases are TGTGCCAGCAGTGAAGGGGACAGCTCCTACGAGCAGTACTTC. It is translated as CASSEGDSSYEQYF.

CDR3 residues: CAWKQGNYGYTF. CDR3 sequence (DNA): TGTGCCTGGAAACAGGGTAACTATGGCTACACCTTC. The V call is TRBV30, the J call TRBJ1-2, with a possible D match to TRBD1 (6 bases). This CDR3 has 12 amino acids. Trimming pared 4 bases from V and 1 base from J, leaving 7 bases between. From germline, CDR1 is GTSNPN and CDR2 SVGIG (reference sequence). The variable domain in full, with the rest retrieved from reference TRBV30 and TRBJ1-2, is SQTIHQWPATLVQPVGSPLSLECTVEGTSNPNLYWYRQAAGRGLQLLFYSVGIGQISSEVPQNLSASRPQDRQFILSSKKLLLSDSGFYLCAWKQGNYGYTFGSGTRLTVV.

The DNA for the CDR3 is TGTGCCAGCAGCCGGAGGGTGGCGGGCAGCGGTGAGCAGTACTTC. Translated, it gives CASSRRVAGSGEQYF. The chain links TRBV7-8 to TRBJ2-7, with D perhaps matching TRBD2 (6 bases). CDR3 length: 15 amino acids. Germline V gene lookup returns CDR1 SGHVS and CDR2 FQNEAQ. Deletions cut 5 bases from V and 7 bases from J, with 21 bases between.

The chain couples TRBV9 to TRBJ2-3; no clear D gene. CDR3 length equals 14 residues. From germline, CDR1 is SGDLS and CDR2 YYNGEE. Trimming took 0 bases from V and 0 from J, leaving 5 bases between them. As DNA, the CDR3 is TGTGCCAGCAGCGTAGGGTTTAGCACAGATACGCAGTATTTT. Translating gives CASSVGFSTDTQYF.

The chain employs TRBV19 and TRBJ2-7; no reliable D call. CDR1 and CDR2 (germline): LNHDA, SQIVND (reference sequence). The CDR3 sequence is 15 residues long. V lost 6 bases and J 2 bases, leaving 17 bases between the germline ends. The chain's CDR3 is CASSTWATQTYEQYF. The CDR3 DNA is TGTGCCAGTAGCACGTGGGCCACGCAGACCTACGAGCAGTACTTC.

This clone has more than one count but fewer than ten. The V call is TRBV30, the J call TRBJ1-2; TRBD1 aligns across 9 bases. Germline-derived CDR1 and CDR2 are GTSNPN and SVGIG (reference sequence). CDR3 length: 13 amino acids. V trimming: 3 bases; J trimming: 5 bases; junction bases outside the gene matches: 4. The CDR3 DNA follows: TGTGCCTGGAGAAGAGGACAGGGGTATGGCTACACCTTC. Translation gives CAWRRGQGYGYTF.

The V call is TRBV4-3, the J call TRBJ2-1; D may be TRBD2 (6 bases). Germline lookup yields CDR1 LGHNA and CDR2 YSLEER. The CDR3 covers 17 residues. Trimming left V 3 bases short and J 5 bases short, with 20 bases between. The CDR3: CASSQVHRRGSNNEQFF. The CDR3 nucleotides are TGCGCCAGCAGCCAGGTCCATCGGCGGGGTTCTAACAATGAGCAGTTCTTC.

The chain employs TRBV5-1 and TRBJ2-3; 16 nucleotides match TRBD2. This CDR3 is built from 21 residues. Germline loops: CDR1 SGHRS, CDR2 YFSETQ. V lost 4 bases and J lost 0; bases outside the gene matches: 14. In DNA form, the CDR3 reads TGCGCCAGCAGCCCGGGACTAGCGGGAGGGTCCTTAACCTCTAGCACAGATACGCAGTATTTT. Translation: CASSPGLAGGSLTSSTDTQYF.

The rearrangement joins TRBV6-6 to TRBJ1-5, with 7 positions matching TRBD1. The CDR3 sequence is 14 residues long. V dropped 8 bases and J dropped 0; count of bases not matched to a gene: 4. Per germline, CDR1 MNHNY and CDR2 SVGAGI (reference sequence). The CDR3, as DNA: TGTGCCAGCCAGACAGGGCCTAGCAATCAGCCCCAGCATTTT. It encodes CASQTGPSNQPQHF.